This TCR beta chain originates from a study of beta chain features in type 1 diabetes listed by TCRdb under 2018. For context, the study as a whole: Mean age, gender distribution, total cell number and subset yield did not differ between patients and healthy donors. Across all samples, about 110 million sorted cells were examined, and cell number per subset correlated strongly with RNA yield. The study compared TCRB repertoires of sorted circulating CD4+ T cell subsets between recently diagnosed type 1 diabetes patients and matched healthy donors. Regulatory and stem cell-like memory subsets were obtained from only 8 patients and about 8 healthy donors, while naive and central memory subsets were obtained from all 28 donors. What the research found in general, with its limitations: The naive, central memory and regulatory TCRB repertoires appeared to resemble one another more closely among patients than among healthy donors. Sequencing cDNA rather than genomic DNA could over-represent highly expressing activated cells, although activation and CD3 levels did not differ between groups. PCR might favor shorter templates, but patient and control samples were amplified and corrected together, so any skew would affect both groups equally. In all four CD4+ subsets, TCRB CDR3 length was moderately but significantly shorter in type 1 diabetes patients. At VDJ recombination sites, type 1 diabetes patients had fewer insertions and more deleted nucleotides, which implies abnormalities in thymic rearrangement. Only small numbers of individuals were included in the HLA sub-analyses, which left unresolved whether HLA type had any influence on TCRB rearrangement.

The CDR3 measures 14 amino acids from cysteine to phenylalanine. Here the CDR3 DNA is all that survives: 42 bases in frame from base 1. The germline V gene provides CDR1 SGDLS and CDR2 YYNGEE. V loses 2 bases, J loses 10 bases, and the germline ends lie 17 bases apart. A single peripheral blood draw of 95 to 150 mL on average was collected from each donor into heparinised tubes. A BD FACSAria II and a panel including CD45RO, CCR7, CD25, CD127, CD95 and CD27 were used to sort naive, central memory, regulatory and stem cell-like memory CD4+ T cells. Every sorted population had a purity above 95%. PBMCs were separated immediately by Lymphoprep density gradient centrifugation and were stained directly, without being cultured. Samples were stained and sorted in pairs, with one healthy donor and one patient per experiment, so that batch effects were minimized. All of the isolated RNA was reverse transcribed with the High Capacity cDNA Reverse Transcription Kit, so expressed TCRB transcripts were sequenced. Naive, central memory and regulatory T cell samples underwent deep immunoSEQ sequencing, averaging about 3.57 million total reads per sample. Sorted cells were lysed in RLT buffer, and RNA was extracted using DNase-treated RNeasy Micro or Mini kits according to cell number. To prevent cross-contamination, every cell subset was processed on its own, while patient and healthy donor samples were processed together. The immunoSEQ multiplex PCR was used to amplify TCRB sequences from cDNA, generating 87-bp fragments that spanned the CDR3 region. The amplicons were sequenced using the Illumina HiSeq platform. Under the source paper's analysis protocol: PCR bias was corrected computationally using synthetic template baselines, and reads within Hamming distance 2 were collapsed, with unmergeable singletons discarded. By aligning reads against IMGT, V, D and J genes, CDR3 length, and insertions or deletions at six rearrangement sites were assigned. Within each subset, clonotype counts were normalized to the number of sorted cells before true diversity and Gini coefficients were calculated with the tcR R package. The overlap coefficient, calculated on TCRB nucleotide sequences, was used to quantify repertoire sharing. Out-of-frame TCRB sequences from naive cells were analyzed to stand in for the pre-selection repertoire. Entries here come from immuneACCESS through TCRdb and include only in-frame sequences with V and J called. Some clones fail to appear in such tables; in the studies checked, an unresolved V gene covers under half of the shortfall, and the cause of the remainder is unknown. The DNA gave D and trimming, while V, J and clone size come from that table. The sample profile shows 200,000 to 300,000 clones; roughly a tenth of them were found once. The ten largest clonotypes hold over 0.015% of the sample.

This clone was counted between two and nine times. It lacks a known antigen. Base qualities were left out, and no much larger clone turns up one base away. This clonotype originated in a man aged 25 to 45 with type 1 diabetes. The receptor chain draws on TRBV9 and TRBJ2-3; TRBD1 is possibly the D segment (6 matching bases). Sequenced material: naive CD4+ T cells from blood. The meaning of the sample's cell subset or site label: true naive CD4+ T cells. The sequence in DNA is TGTGCCAGCAGCGTGGTTTCAGGGGTGGGCGCGCAGTATTTT. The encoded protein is CASSVVSGVGAQYF.